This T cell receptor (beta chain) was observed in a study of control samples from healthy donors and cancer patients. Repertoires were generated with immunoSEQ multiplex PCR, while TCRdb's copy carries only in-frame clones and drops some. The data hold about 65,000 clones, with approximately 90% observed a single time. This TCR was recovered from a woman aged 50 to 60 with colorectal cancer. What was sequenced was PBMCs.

The CDR3 DNA reads as TGTGCCAGCAGTTACGGGGGGACCGTGAACACTGAAGCTTTCTTT. It translates to CASSYGGTVNTEAFF. The V call is TRBV6-5, the J call TRBJ1-1; weak D call: TRBD1 (5 bases). CDR3 size: 15 residues. V was trimmed by 2 bases and J by 0 bases, leaving 10 bases between them. Looked up from germline, CDR1 is MNHEY and CDR2 is SVGAGI.